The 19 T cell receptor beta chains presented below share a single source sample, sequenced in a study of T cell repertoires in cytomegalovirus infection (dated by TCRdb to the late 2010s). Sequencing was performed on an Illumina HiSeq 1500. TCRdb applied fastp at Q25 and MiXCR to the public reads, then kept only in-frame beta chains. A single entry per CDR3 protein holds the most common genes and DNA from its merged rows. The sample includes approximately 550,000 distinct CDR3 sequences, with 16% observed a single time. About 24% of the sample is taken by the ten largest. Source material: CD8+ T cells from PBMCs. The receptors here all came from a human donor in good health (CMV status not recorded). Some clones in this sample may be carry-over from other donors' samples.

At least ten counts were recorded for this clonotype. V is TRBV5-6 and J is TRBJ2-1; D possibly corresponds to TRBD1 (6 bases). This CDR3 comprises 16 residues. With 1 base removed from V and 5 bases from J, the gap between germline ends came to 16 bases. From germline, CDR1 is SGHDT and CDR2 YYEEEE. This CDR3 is CASSLSLTGFNNEQFF. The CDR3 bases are TGTGCCAGCAGCTTGTCATTAACAGGGTTCAACAATGAGCAGTTCTTC.

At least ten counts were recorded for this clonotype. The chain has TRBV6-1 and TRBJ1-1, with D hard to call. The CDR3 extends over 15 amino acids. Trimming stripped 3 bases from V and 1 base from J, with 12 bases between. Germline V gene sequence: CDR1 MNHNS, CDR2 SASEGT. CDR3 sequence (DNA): TGTGCCAGCAGTGAGGGCAGTGGGGAGAACACTGAAGCTTTCTTT. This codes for CASSEGSGENTEAFF.

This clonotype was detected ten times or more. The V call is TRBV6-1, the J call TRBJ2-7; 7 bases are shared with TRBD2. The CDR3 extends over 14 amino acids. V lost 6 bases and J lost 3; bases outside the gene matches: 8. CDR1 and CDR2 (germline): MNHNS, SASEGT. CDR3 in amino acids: CASRERGLLYEQYF. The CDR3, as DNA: TGTGCCAGCAGGGAGCGGGGACTACTCTACGAGCAGTACTTC.

The CDR3 DNA follows: TGCAGTGCTAAGGACCGGAGCTCCTACGAGCAGTACTTC. Translated, it gives CSAKDRSSYEQYF. The rearrangement links TRBV20-1 to TRBJ2-7; D gene unclear. Trimming pared 4 bases from V and 0 bases from J, leaving 10 bases between. CDR1 is DFQATT, CDR2 SNEGSKA, per germline (reference sequence). CDR3 size: 13 residues.

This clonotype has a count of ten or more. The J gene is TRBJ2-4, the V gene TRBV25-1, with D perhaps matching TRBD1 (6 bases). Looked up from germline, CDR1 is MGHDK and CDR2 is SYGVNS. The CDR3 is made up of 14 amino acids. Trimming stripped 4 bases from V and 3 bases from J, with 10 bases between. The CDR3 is CASSGRDNKNIQYF. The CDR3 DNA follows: TGTGCCAGCAGTGGCCGGGACAACAAAAACATTCAGTACTTC.

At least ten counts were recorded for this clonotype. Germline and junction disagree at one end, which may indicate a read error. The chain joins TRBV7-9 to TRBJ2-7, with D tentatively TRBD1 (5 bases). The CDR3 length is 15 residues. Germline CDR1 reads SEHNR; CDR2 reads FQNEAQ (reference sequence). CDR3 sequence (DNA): TGTGCCAGCAGATTAGGGGTTGCCTCCTCCTACGAGCAGTACTTC. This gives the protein CASRLGVASSYEQYF.

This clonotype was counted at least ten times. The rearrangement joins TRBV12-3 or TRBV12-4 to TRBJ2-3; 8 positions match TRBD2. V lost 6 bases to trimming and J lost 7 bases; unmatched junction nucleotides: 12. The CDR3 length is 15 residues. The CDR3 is CASRPSGLATNTQYF. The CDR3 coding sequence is TGTGCCAGCAGACCTAGTGGACTAGCAACGAATACGCAGTATTTT.

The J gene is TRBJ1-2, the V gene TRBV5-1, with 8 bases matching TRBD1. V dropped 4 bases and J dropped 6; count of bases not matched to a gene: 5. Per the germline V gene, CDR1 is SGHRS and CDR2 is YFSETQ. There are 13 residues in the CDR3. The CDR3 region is CASSPDRVNGYTF. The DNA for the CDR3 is TGCGCCAGCAGCCCGGACAGGGTGAATGGCTACACCTTC.

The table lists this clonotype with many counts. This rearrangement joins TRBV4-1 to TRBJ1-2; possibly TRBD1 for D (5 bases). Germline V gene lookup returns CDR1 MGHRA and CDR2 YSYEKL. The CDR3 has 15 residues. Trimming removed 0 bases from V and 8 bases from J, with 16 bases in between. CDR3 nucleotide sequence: TGCGCCAGCAGCCAAGAGGGGGAGTGGGCGCAAGGCTACACCTTC. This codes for CASSQEGEWAQGYTF.

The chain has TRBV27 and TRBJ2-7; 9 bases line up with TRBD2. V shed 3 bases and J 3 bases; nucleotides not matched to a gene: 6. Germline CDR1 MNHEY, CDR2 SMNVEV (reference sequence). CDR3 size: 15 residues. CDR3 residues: CASSLIAGDRYEQYF. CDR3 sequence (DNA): TGTGCCAGCAGTTTGATAGCGGGGGATCGCTACGAGCAGTACTTC.

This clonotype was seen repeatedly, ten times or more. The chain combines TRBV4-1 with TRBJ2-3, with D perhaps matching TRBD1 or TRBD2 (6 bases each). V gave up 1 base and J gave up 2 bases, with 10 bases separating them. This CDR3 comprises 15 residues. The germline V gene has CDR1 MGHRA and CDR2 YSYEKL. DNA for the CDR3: TGCGCCAGCAGCCAAGTGGAGGGGGACACAGATACGCAGTATTTT. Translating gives CASSQVEGDTDTQYF.

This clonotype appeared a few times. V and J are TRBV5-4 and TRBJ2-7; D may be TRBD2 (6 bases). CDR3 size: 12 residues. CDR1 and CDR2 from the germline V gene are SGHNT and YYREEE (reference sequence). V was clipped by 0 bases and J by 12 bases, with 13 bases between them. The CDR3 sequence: CASSLGSGRGYF. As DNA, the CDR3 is TGTGCCAGCAGCTTGGGGTCGGGGCGGGGGTACTTC. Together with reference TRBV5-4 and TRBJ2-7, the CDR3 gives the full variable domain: ETGVTQSPTHLIKTRGQQVTLRCSSQSGHNTVSWYQQALGQGPQFIFQYYREEENGRGNFPPRFSGLQFPNYSSELNVNALELDDSALYLCASSLGSGRGYFGPGTRLTVT.

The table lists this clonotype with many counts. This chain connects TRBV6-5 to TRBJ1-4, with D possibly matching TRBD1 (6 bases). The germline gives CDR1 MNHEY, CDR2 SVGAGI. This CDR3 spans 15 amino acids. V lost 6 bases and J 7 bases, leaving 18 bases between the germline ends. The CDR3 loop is CASSRTGRGGEKLFF. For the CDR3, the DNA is TGTGCCAGCAGCCGTACAGGGAGAGGAGGTGAAAAACTGTTTTTT.

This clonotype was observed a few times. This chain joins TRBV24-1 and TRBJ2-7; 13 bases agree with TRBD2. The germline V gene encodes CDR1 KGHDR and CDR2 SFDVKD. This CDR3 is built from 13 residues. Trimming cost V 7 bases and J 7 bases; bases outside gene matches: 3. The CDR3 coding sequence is TGTGCCACCAGCGGACTAGCGGGGGCTGAGCAGTACTTC. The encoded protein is CATSGLAGAEQYF.

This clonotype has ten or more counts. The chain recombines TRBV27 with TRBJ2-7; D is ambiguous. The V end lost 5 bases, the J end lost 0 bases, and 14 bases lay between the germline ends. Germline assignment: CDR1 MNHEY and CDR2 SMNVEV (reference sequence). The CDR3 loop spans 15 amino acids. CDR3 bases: TGTGCCAGCAGTCCCCGGGCTCGAAGCTCCTACGAGCAGTACTTC. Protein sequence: CASSPRARSSYEQYF.

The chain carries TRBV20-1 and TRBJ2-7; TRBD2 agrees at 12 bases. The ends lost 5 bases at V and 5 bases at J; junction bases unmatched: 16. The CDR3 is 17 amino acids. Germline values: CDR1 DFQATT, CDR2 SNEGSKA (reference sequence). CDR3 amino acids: CSAAGGILLAGGNEQYF. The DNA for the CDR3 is TGCAGTGCTGCAGGGGGAATACTACTAGCGGGAGGTAACGAGCAGTACTTC.

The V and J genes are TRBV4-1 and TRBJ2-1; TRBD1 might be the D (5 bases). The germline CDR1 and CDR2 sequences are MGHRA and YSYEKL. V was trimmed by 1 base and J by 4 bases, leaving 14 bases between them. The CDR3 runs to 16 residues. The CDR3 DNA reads TGCGCCAGCAGCCAAGTTAGGGGTGGGCTTTACAATGAGCAGTTCTTC. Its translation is CASSQVRGGLYNEQFF.

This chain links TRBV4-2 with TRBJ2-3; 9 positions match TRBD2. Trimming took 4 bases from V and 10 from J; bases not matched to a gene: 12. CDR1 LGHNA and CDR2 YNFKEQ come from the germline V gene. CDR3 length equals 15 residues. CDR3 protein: CASSLGVAGAQPQYF. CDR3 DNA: TGTGCCAGCAGCCTCGGGGTAGCGGGAGCACAGCCGCAGTATTTT.

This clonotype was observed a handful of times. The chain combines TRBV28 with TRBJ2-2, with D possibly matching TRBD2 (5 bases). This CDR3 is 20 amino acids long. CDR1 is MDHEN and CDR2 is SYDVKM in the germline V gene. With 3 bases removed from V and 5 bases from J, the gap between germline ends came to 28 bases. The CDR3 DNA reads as TGTGCCAGCAGTTTGTCGTATCTAGTCGGTCCGACGGGAATGACCGGGGAGCTGTTTTTT. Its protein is CASSLSYLVGPTGMTGELFF.